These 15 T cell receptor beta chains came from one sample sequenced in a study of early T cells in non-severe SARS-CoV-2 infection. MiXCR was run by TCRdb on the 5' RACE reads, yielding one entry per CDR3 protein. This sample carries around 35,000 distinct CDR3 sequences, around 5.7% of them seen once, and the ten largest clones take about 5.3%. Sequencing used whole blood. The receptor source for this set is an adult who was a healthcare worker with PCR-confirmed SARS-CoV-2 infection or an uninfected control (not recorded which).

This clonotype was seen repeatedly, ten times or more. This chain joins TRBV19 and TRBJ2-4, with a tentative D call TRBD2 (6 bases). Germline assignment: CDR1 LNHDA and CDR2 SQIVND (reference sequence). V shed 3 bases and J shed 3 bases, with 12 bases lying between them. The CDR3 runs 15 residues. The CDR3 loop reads CASSISGGGKNIQYF. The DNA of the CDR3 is TGTGCCAGTAGTATTTCCGGGGGAGGCAAAAACATTCAGTACTTC.

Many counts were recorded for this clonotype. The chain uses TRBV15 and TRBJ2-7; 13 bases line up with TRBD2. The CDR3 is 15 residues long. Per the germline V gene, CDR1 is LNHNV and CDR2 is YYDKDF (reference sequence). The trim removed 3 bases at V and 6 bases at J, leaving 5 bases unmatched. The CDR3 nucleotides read TGTGCCACCAGCAGTGGACTAGCGGGAGTACGCGAGCAGTACGTC. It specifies CATSSGLAGVREQYV.

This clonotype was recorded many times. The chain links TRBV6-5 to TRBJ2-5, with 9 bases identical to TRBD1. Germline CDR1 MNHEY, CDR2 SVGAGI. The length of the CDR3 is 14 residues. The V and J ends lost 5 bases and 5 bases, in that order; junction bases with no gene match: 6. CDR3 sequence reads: CASSPGTGRETQYF. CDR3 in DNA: TGTGCCAGCAGTCCCGGGACAGGGAGGGAGACCCAGTACTTC.

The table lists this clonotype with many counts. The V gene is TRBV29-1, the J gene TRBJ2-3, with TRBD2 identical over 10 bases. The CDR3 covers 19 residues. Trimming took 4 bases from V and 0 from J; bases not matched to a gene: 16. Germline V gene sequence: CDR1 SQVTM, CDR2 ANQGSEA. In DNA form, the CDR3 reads TGCAGCGTTGGCTTTGTAGCGGGAGGTCTTACTTCTAGCACAGATACGCAGTATTTT. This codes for CSVGFVAGGLTSSTDTQYF.

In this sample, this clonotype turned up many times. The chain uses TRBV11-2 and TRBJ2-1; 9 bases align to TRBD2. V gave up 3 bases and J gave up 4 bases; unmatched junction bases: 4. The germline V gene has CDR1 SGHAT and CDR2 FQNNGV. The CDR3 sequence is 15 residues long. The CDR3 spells CASSFGLAGYNEQFF. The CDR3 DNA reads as TGTGCCAGCAGCTTCGGTCTAGCGGGGTACAATGAGCAGTTCTTC.

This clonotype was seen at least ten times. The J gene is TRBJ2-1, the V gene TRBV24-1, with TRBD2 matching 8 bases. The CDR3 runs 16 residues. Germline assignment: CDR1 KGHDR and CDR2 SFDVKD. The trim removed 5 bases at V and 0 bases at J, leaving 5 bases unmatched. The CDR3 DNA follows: TGTGCCACCAGTGGAGTTAGCGGGATCTCCTACAATGAGCAGTTCTTC. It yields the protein CATSGVSGISYNEQFF.

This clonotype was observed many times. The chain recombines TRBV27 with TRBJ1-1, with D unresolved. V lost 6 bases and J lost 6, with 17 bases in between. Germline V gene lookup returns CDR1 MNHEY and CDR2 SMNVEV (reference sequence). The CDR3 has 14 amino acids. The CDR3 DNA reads TGTGCCAGCAGGCCTCCCCTGGGTGACGCTGAAGCTTTCTTT. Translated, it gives CASRPPLGDAEAFF.

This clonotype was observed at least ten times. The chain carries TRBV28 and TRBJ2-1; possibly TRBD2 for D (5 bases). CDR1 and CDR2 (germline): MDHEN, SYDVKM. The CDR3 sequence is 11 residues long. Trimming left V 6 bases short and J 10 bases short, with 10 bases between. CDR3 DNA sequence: TGTGCCAGCAGCCACCCGGGGGAGCAGTTCTTC. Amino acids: CASSHPGEQFF.

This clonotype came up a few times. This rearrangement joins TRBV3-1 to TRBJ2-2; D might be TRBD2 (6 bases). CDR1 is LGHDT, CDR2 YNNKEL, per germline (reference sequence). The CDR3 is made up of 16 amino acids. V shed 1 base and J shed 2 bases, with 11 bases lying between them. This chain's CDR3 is CASSQAQRVNTGELFF. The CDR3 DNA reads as TGTGCCAGCAGCCAAGCCCAGCGGGTCAACACCGGGGAGCTGTTTTTT. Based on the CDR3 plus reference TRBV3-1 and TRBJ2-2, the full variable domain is DTAVSQTPKYLVTQMGNDKSIKCEQNLGHDTMYWYKQDSKKFLKIMFSYNNKELIINETVPNRFSPKSPDKAHLNLHINSLELGDSAVYFCASSQAQRVNTGELFFGEGSRLTVL.

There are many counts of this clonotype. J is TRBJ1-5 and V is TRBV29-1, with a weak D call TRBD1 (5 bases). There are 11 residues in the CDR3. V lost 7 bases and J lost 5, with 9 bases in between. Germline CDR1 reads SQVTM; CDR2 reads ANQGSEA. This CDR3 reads CSAGGDQPQHF. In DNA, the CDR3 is TGCAGCGCCGGAGGGGATCAGCCCCAGCATTTT.

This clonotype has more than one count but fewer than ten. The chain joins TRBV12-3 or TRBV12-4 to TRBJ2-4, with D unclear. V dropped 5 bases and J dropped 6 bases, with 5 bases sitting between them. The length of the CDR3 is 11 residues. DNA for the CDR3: TGTGCCAGCAGTGTGATAAACATTCAGTACTTC. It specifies CASSVINIQYF.

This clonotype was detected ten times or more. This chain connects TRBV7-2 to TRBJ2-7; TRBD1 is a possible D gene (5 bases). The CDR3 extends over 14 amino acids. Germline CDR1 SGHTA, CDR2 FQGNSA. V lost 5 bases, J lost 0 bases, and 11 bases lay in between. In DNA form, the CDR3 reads TGTGCCAGCAGCCCGCAGACAGCCTCCTACGAGCAGTACGTC. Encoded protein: CASSPQTASYEQYV.

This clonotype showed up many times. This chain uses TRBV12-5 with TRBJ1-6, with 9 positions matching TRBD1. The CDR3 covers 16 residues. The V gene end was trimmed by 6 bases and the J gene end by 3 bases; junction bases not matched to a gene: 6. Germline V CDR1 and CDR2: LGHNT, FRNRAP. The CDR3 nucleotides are TGTGCTAGTGGCTCACAGGGGGCTAGCTATAATTCACCCCTCCACTTT. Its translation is CASGSQGASYNSPLHF.

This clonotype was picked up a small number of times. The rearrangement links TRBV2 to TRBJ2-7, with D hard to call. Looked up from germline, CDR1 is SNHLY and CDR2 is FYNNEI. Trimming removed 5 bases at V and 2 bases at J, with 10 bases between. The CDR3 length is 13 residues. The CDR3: CASSQRDTYEQYV. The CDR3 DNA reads TGTGCCAGCAGTCAACGAGACACCTACGAGCAGTACGTC.

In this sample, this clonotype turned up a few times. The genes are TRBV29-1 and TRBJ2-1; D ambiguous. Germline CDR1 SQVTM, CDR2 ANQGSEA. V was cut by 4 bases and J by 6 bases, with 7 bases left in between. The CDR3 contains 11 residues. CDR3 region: CSVVERNEQFF. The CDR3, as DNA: TGCAGCGTTGTAGAGCGCAATGAGCAGTTCTTC.